The 25 T cell receptor beta chains below all came from one sample that was sequenced in a study of blood T cell repertoires in COVID-19. Using immunoSEQ multiplex PCR, the repertoire was profiled, and TCRdb retains in-frame clones only, with some absent. The sample has around 450,000 clones; 90% are singletons. What was sequenced was PBMCs or T cells enriched from blood (not recorded which). The receptors derive from a man aged 18 to 29 who had recovered from COVID-19.

The chain couples TRBV11-2 to TRBJ1-5, with 8 bases lining up with TRBD1. Germline lookup yields CDR1 SGHAT and CDR2 FQNNGV. The CDR3 consists of 14 residues. The junction had 3 bases not matched to a gene; V was cut back by 0 bases and J by 8 bases. The chain's CDR3 is CASSLDRGLEPQHF. CDR3 bases: TGTGCCAGCAGCTTAGACAGGGGGCTTGAGCCCCAGCATTTT.

This clone occurred once. The chain recombines TRBV6-5 with TRBJ2-1; possibly TRBD1 for D (6 bases). V lost 6 bases, J lost 3 bases, and 15 bases lay in between. Looked up from germline, CDR1 is MNHEY and CDR2 is SVGAGI. The CDR3 runs to 15 residues. This CDR3 reads CASSPHDRYYNEQFF. The CDR3 DNA reads as TGTGCCAGCAGCCCCCATGACAGGTACTACAATGAGCAGTTCTTC.

V is TRBV5-5 and J is TRBJ1-1; 8 bases map to TRBD1. Trimming took 1 base from V and 6 from J; bases not matched to a gene: 5. The CDR3 is 14 residues long. Looked up from germline, CDR1 is SGHKS and CDR2 is YYEKEE (reference sequence). The CDR3 DNA sequence: TGTGCCAGCAGCTTGAGGACAGGGAGCGCTGAAGCTTTCTTT. Translating it yields CASSLRTGSAEAFF.

The chain joins TRBV29-1 to TRBJ2-3; the match to TRBD2 covers 7 bases. V dropped 0 bases and J dropped 5; count of bases not matched to a gene: 5. Germline V gene sequence: CDR1 SQVTM, CDR2 ANQGSEA. The CDR3 totals 14 residues. The CDR3 region is CSVEEDGRQDTQYF. CDR3 coding DNA: TGCAGCGTTGAAGAGGACGGGAGGCAAGATACGCAGTATTTT.

In its sample, this clone was seen once. The chain employs TRBV6-5 and TRBJ1-4; D perhaps matches TRBD1 (6 bases). V was pared by 6 bases and J by 10 bases, with 18 bases between. The germline V gene encodes CDR1 MNHEY and CDR2 SVGAGI. This CDR3 spans 14 amino acids. CDR3 in DNA: TGTGCCAGCAGCCCAACAGGGTCCGTGGGAAAACTGTTTTTT. Its protein product is CASSPTGSVGKLFF.

This clone has a single count. Written as DNA, the CDR3 is TGCGCCAGCAGCTTGGACAGCTCGGCGGGCTACACCTTC. It is translated as CASSLDSSAGYTF. The chain recombines TRBV5-1 with TRBJ1-2; D uncertain. Trimming shortened V by 0 bases and J by 8 bases, and 11 bases separated the two germline ends. CDR1 and CDR2 (germline): SGHRS, YFSETQ. The length of the CDR3 is 13 residues. Supplemented by reference TRBV5-1 and TRBJ1-2, the full variable domain reads KAGVTQTPRYLIKTRGQQVTLSCSPISGHRSVSWYQQTPGQGLQFLFEYFSETQRNKGNFPGRFSGRQFSNSRSEMNVSTLELGDSALYLCASSLDSSAGYTFGSGTRLTVV.

The V and J genes are TRBV19 and TRBJ2-2; maybe TRBD1 (6 bases). V lost 4 bases to trimming and J lost 0 bases, with 9 bases between them. The CDR3 consists of 15 residues. Per germline, CDR1 LNHDA and CDR2 SQIVND (reference sequence). CDR3 loop: CASSRTESNTGELFF. The DNA for the CDR3 is TGTGCCAGTAGTAGGACAGAATCGAACACCGGGGAGCTGTTTTTT.

The V gene is TRBV19, the J gene TRBJ2-3; 9 positions agree with TRBD2. The V gene's germline CDR1 is LNHDA and CDR2 SQIVND (reference sequence). This CDR3 region has 16 residues. Trimming cost V 7 bases and J 2 bases; bases outside gene matches: 10. CDR3 protein: CASKSLASGNTDTQYF. For the CDR3, the DNA is TGTGCCAGTAAATCCCTGGCTAGCGGGAACACAGATACGCAGTATTTT.

This sequence joins TRBV5-1 and TRBJ2-1; D is undetermined. The CDR3 is 12 residues long. V was cut by 6 bases and J by 0 bases, with 4 bases left in between. Germline CDR1 and CDR2: SGHRS and YFSETQ. For the CDR3, the DNA is TGCGCCAGCACCATCTCCTACAATGAGCAGTTCTTC. This gives the protein CASTISYNEQFF. Using reference TRBV5-1 and TRBJ2-1 for the parts outside the CDR3, the full variable domain is KAGVTQTPRYLIKTRGQQVTLSCSPISGHRSVSWYQQTPGQGLQFLFEYFSETQRNKGNFPGRFSGRQFSNSRSEMNVSTLELGDSALYLCASTISYNEQFFGPGTRLTVL.

The rearrangement joins TRBV19 to TRBJ1-2; TRBD1 matches at 10 bases. Germline V gene lookup returns CDR1 LNHDA and CDR2 SQIVND (reference sequence). The CDR3 length is 16 residues. The V and J ends lost 0 bases and 5 bases, in that order; junction bases with no gene match: 6. The CDR3: CASSIDVRQGAYGYTF. For the CDR3, the DNA is TGTGCCAGTAGTATAGATGTTCGACAGGGGGCTTATGGCTACACCTTC.

The chain is built from TRBV3-1 (or the pseudogene TRBV3-2) and TRBJ2-7; D remains unclear. Trimming shortened V by 1 base and J by 3 bases, and 7 bases separated the two germline ends. The CDR3 has 13 residues. Germline loops: CDR1 LGHDT, CDR2 YNNKEL (reference sequence). CDR3 bases: TGTGCCAGCAGCCAAGGAGGCTTCTACGAGCAGTACTTC. Translation: CASSQGGFYEQYF.

This clone has just a few counts. The chain employs TRBV5-1 and TRBJ2-7; 9 nucleotides align to TRBD1. Germline CDR1 reads SGHRS; CDR2 reads YFSETQ. V was pared by 3 bases and J by 3 bases, with 1 base of the junction left unmatched. This CDR3 is built from 13 residues. The CDR3, as DNA: TGCGCCAGCAGCTCGGGACAGGGCTACGAGCAGTACTTC. Its protein is CASSSGQGYEQYF. Complete variable domain (other parts from reference TRBV5-1 and TRBJ2-7): KAGVTQTPRYLIKTRGQQVTLSCSPISGHRSVSWYQQTPGQGLQFLFEYFSETQRNKGNFPGRFSGRQFSNSRSEMNVSTLELGDSALYLCASSSGQGYEQYFGPGTRLTVT.

The V call is TRBV7-2, the J call TRBJ2-7, with TRBD1 identical over 7 bases. V shed 2 bases, J shed 0 bases, and the junction held 4 bases outside the gene matches. Looked up from germline, CDR1 is SGHTA and CDR2 is FQGNSA. This CDR3 comprises 15 residues. The CDR3 sequence is CASSLQGGLSYEQYF. The CDR3 region has the DNA TGTGCCAGCAGCTTACAAGGGGGCCTCTCCTACGAGCAGTACTTC.

The rearrangement joins TRBV9 to TRBJ1-1, with 8 positions matching TRBD1. The CDR3 sequence is 15 residues long. From germline, CDR1 is SGDLS and CDR2 YYNGEE. Trimming cost V 3 bases and J 1 base; bases outside gene matches: 5. This CDR3 reads CASSAGGQANTEAFF. The CDR3 DNA sequence: TGTGCCAGCAGCGCCGGGGGACAGGCGAACACTGAAGCTTTCTTT.

V gene TRBV5-1 combines with J gene TRBJ1-1; D possibly corresponds to TRBD1 (5 bases). The length of the CDR3 is 11 residues. Germline V gives CDR1 SGHRS, CDR2 YFSETQ. Trimming removed 5 bases from V and 8 bases from J, with 10 bases in between. The CDR3 region has the DNA TGCGCCAGCAGGGAACGGACAGAAGCTTTCTTT. Its translation: CASRERTEAFF.

The table lists this clone with a few counts. The chain employs TRBV3-1 (or the pseudogene TRBV3-2) and TRBJ1-4; tentatively, D is TRBD1 (5 bases). The V and J ends lost 5 bases and 2 bases respectively, with 15 bases between them. CDR3 length equals 16 residues. Per the germline V gene, CDR1 is LGHDT and CDR2 is YNNKEL (reference sequence). As DNA, the CDR3 is TGTGCCAGCAGCTCGTCTTCAGGGATTACTAATGAAAAACTGTTTTTT. It encodes CASSSSSGITNEKLFF.

The chain uses TRBV15 and TRBJ1-1; perhaps TRBD1 as D (5 bases). This CDR3 has 19 residues. Germline V gene lookup returns CDR1 LNHNV and CDR2 YYDKDF (reference sequence). V was trimmed by 0 bases and J by 4 bases, leaving 24 bases between them. CDR3 region: CATSRDFRTLDIYSTEAFF. CDR3 bases: TGTGCCACCAGCAGAGATTTCCGAACCCTGGACATTTATAGCACTGAAGCTTTCTTT.

This clone was picked up a small number of times. CDR3 DNA: TGTGCCAGCAGCCAAGAATGGGCTAGCGGGAGGGTAACAGATACGCAGTATTTT. Amino acid sequence: CASSQEWASGRVTDTQYF. This chain joins TRBV4-2 and TRBJ2-3; 12 nucleotides match TRBD2. The V gene's germline CDR1 is LGHNA and CDR2 YNFKEQ. V trimming: 0 bases; J trimming: 3 bases; junction bases outside the gene matches: 7. This CDR3 is 18 amino acids long.

This clone has a handful of counts. The rearrangement links TRBV4-1 to TRBJ1-1, with D unresolved. V was trimmed by 3 bases and J by 12 bases, leaving 23 bases between them. The CDR3 covers 15 residues. Germline lookup yields CDR1 MGHRA and CDR2 YSYEKL. The CDR3 DNA sequence: TGCGCCAGCAGCCAGGGTATTCGGGGTTGGGAGAAACCTTTCTTT. It encodes CASSQGIRGWEKPFF.

V and J are TRBV10-1 and TRBJ1-1, with 7 bases matching TRBD1. J gave up 6 bases and V 5 bases, and 9 bases lay outside the gene matches. The CDR3 extends over 14 amino acids. The V gene's germline CDR1 is WNHNN and CDR2 SYGVQD (reference sequence). The CDR3 bases are TGCGCCAGCAGTCTTGCCTCACAGGGGTCTGAAGCTTTCTTT. Protein: CASSLASQGSEAFF.

The chain combines TRBV5-1 with TRBJ1-2, with TRBD1 identical over 7 bases. The CDR3 runs to 14 residues. Germline CDR1 reads SGHRS; CDR2 reads YFSETQ. V lost 2 bases, J lost 7 bases, and 8 bases stayed unmatched. The CDR3 sequence is CASSFGQEAGGYTF. In nucleotides, the CDR3 is TGCGCCAGCAGCTTTGGACAGGAAGCGGGTGGCTACACCTTC.

This rearrangement joins TRBV5-5 to TRBJ1-4; D unclear. The CDR3 is 16 amino acids. Per the germline V gene, CDR1 is SGHKS and CDR2 is YYEKEE (reference sequence). Trimming shortened V by 0 bases and J by 2 bases, and 11 bases separated the two germline ends. The CDR3, as DNA: TGTGCCAGCAGCTTGGGACCCTGGAGGACTAATGAAAAACTGTTTTTT. It translates to CASSLGPWRTNEKLFF.

The chain links TRBV7-9 to TRBJ2-3, with 8 bases identical to TRBD1. The CDR3 consists of 13 residues. Germline CDR1 reads SEHNR; CDR2 reads FQNEAQ (reference sequence). J lost 4 bases, V lost 7 bases, and 4 bases had no gene match. CDR3 protein: CASKTGASDTQYF. CDR3 nucleotides: TGTGCCAGCAAGACAGGGGCGTCAGATACGCAGTATTTT.

This rearrangement joins TRBV30 to TRBJ1-4; D call uncertain. The CDR3 is made up of 13 amino acids. Germline V gene data show CDR1 as GTSNPN and CDR2 as SVGIG (reference sequence). Trimming shortened V by 8 bases and J by 5 bases, and 15 bases separated the two germline ends. In nucleotides, the CDR3 is TGTGCCAGGAAAAGAGCCCCGAATGAAAAACTGTTTTTT. It encodes CARKRAPNEKLFF.

The chain couples TRBV4-1 to TRBJ2-3, with D unresolved. The CDR3 has 12 amino acids. Trimming removed 3 bases at V and 6 bases at J, with 7 bases between. Germline loops: CDR1 MGHRA, CDR2 YSYEKL. CDR3 sequence reads: CASSHPLDTQYF. As DNA, the CDR3 is TGCGCCAGCAGCCACCCCCTGGATACGCAGTATTTT.